The entry below gives a single T cell receptor (beta chain) sequence along with its context. Original processing methods: Amplification with reference gene primers provided the estimates of nucleated cell counts. Measured with immunoSEQ multiplex PCR; TCRdb has only the in-frame clones, and not every one. V, J and clone size derive from that table, while D and trimming were established from the DNA sequence. This sample carries about 130,000 clones, approximately 74% of them seen once, and the ten largest clones take around 6%. This sample is part of a study of blood T cell repertoires in COVID-19. About the research overall: The United States, Italy and Spain provided the acute and convalescent COVID-19 samples. In each case, the material was cDNA or gDNA derived from T cells, B-cell-depleted T cells, or PBMCs.

There are 14 residues in the CDR3. V was trimmed by 4 bases and J by 7 bases, leaving 12 bases between them. CDR1 and CDR2 from the germline V gene are SGHDT and YYEEEE. The sample comprised peripheral blood. The source is a man in his sixties with acute or convalescent COVID-19. This sequence joins TRBV5-6 and TRBJ1-6, with D possibly matching TRBD1 (5 bases). Written as DNA, the CDR3 is TGTGCCAGCAGCCCGACAGAGGCGAATTCACCCCTCCACTTT. It encodes CASSPTEANSPLHF. The entire variable domain, with the rest obtained from reference TRBV5-6 and TRBJ1-6, is as follows: DAGVTQSPTHLIKTRGQQVTLRCSPKSGHDTVSWYQQALGQGPQFIFQYYEEEERQRGNFPDRFSGHQFPNYSSELNVNALLLGDSALYLCASSPTEANSPLHFGNGTRLTVT.